These 5 T cell receptor beta chains originate from one sample sequenced in a study of T cells in Graves' hyperthyroidism and ophthalmopathy (dated by TCRdb to between 2018 and 2020). Library generation was performed with multiplex PCR. The reads were generated on an Illumina HiSeq 2000. TCR beta CDR3 regions were amplified from RNA transcripts. For the first round of RT-PCR on the TCR CDR3, the HTBI primer set was used together with the Qiagen OneStep RT-PCR kit. TCRdb reran the public reads through fastp at Q25 and MiXCR, keeping productive beta chains. Every CDR3 protein is listed once, alongside the most common genes and DNA of its rows. The sample contains 700,000 to 850,000 distinct CDR3 sequences, about a third of them found a single time. The top ten clones comprise roughly 30% of the sample. Source material: blood. These receptors all come from a woman between 40 and 55 years old with Graves' hyperthyroidism.

This clonotype was detected many times. V is TRBV7-2 and J is TRBJ1-2, with 7 bases identical to TRBD1. Unmatched junction bases numbered 13, after V lost 2 bases and J lost 7 bases. This CDR3 comprises 16 residues. CDR1 and CDR2 (germline): SGHTA, FQGNSA. The CDR3 DNA reads as TGTGCCAGCAGCTTAACCCCTATGGGGAGGGGGCTTGGCTACACCTTC. Translation gives CASSLTPMGRGLGYTF.

This clonotype was counted a few times. The chain combines TRBV20-1 with TRBJ1-5; D unresolved. CDR3 size: 13 residues. Looked up from germline, CDR1 is DFQATT and CDR2 is SNEGSKA (reference sequence). The ends were cut back, 0 bases at V and 4 bases at J, with 7 bases in the middle. The CDR3 sequence is CSARERLNQPQHF. In DNA form, the CDR3 reads TGCAGTGCTAGAGAACGGCTAAATCAGCCCCAGCATTTT.

A word on this clonotype: This may be a read error: a much more frequent sequence differs by one nucleotide. This rearrangement joins TRBV20-1 to TRBJ1-3; D is undetermined. V was pared by 2 bases and J by 9 bases, with 14 bases between. In germline, CDR1 is DFQATT, CDR2 SNEGSKA (reference sequence). CDR3 size: 13 residues. CDR3 loop: CSARLPPTLTIYF. The CDR3 nucleotides read TGCAGTGCTAGACTACCCCCCACGCTCACCATATATTTT.

This clonotype has a single count. This sequence joins TRBV5-1 and TRBJ1-5; 9 nucleotides agree with TRBD1. The CDR3 extends over 15 amino acids. Germline CDR1 SGHRS, CDR2 YFSETQ. Losses at the gene ends were 4 bases for V and 3 bases for J; bases not matched to a gene: 5. The CDR3 region is CASSQGTGINQPQHF. The CDR3 nucleotides are TGCGCCAGCAGCCAAGGGACAGGGATCAATCAGCCCCAGCATTTT. The full variable domain, completed using reference TRBV5-1 and TRBJ1-5, is KAGVTQTPRYLIKTRGQQVTLSCSPISGHRSVSWYQQTPGQGLQFLFEYFSETQRNKGNFPGRFSGRQFSNSRSEMNVSTLELGDSALYLCASSQGTGINQPQHFGDGTRLSIL.

The CDR3 nucleotides read TGTGCCAGCCGGGACTCCCGCTCCTACGAGCAGTACTTC. Protein: CASRDSRSYEQYF. The J gene is TRBJ2-7, the V gene TRBV6-5, with D maybe TRBD2 (6 bases). The CDR3 contains 13 residues. Trimming took 8 bases from V and 0 from J, leaving 11 bases between them. Germline CDR1 and CDR2: MNHEY and SVGAGI.